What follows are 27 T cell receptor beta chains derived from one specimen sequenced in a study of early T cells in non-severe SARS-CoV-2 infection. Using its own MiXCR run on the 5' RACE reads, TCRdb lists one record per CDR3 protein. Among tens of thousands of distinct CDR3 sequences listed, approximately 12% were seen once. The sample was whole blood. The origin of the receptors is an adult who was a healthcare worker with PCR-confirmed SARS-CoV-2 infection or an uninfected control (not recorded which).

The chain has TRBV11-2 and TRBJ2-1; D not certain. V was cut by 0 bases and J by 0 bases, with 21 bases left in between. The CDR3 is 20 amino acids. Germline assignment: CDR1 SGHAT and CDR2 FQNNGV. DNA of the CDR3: TGTGCCAGCAGCTTAGATAAGTGGGTTTTGGCTAATCGCTCCTACAATGAGCAGTTCTTC. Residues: CASSLDKWVLANRSYNEQFF.

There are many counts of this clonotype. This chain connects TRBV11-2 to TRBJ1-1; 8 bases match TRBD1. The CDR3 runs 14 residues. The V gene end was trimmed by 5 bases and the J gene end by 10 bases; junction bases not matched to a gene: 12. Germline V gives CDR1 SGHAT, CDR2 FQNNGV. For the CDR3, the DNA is TGTGCCAGCAGCACCAGGACAGGGCTTTACGGAGCTTTCTTT. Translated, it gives CASSTRTGLYGAFF.

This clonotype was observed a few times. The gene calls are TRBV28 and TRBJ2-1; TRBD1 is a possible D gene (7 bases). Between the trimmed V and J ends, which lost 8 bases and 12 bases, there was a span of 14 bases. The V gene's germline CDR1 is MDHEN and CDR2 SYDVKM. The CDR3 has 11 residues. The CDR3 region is CASQGGPRQFF. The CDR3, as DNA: TGTGCCAGCCAGGGGGGCCCCAGGCAGTTCTTC. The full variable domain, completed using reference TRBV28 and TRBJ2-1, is DVKVTQSSRYLVKRTGEKVFLECVQDMDHENMFWYRQDPGLGLRLIYFSYDVKMKEKGDIPEGYSVSREKKERFSLILESASTNQTSMYLCASQGGPRQFFGPGTRLTVL.

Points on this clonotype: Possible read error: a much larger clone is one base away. The CDR3 here is CASSVDLNTEAFF. The CDR3 DNA reads as TGTGCCAGCAGCGTGGACCTGAACACTGAAGCTTTCTTT. The rearrangement links TRBV11-2 to TRBJ1-1, with unresolved D. This CDR3 comprises 13 residues. V lost 5 bases to trimming and J lost 0 bases, with 7 bases between them. Per germline, CDR1 SGHAT and CDR2 FQNNGV.

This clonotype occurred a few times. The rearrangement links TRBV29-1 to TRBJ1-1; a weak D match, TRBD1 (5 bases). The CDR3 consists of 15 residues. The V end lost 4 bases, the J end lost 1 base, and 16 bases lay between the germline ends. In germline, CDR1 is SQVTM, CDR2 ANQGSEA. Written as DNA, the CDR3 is TGCAGCGTTGTGTCCCTCGGGACCCAGAACACTGAAGCTTTCTTT. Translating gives CSVVSLGTQNTEAFF.

The CDR3 DNA reads TGTGCCAGCAGCTTATTTAGCGGGAGCTACGAGCAGTACTTC. Its protein product is CASSLFSGSYEQYF. J is TRBJ2-7 and V is TRBV7-9, with TRBD2 identical over 9 bases. The CDR3 sequence is 14 residues long. V shed 2 bases and J 3 bases; nucleotides not matched to a gene: 2. Per the germline V gene, CDR1 is SEHNR and CDR2 is FQNEAQ (reference sequence).

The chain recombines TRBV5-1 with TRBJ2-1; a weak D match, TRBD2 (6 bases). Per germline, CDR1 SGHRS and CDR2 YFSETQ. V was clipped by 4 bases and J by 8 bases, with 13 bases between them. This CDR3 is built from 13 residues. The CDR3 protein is CASSLSGVDEQFF. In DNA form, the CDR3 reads TGCGCCAGCAGCCTTAGCGGAGTGGATGAGCAGTTCTTC. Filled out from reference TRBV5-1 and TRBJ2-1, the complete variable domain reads KAGVTQTPRYLIKTRGQQVTLSCSPISGHRSVSWYQQTPGQGLQFLFEYFSETQRNKGNFPGRFSGRQFSNSRSEMNVSTLELGDSALYLCASSLSGVDEQFFGPGTRLTVL.

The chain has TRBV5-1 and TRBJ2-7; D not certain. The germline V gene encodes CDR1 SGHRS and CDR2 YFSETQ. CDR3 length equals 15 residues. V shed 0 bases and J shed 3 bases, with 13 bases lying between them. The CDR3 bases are TGCGCCAGCAGCTTGGCCCCCGACGACCTCTACGAGCAGTACTTC. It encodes CASSLAPDDLYEQYF.

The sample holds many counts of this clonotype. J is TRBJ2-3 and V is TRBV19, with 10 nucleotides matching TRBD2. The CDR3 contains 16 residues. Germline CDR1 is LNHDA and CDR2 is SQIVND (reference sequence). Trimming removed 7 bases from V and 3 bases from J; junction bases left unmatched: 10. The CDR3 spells CASTYGVAGGTDTQYF. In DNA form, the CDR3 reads TGTGCCAGTACCTATGGAGTAGCGGGAGGTACAGATACGCAGTATTTT.

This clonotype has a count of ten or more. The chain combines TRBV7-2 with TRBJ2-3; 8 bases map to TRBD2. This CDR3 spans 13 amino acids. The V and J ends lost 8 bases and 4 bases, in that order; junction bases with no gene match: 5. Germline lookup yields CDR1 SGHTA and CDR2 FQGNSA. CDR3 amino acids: CASRAGGADTQYF. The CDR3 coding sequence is TGTGCCAGCCGGGCGGGGGGAGCAGATACGCAGTATTTT.

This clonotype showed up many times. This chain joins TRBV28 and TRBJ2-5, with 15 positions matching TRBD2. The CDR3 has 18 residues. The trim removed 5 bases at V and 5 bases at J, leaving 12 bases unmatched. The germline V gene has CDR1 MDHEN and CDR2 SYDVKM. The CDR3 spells CASSLWTSGRAGEETQYF. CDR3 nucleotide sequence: TGTGCCAGCAGTCTGTGGACTAGCGGGAGGGCCGGTGAGGAGACCCAGTACTTC.

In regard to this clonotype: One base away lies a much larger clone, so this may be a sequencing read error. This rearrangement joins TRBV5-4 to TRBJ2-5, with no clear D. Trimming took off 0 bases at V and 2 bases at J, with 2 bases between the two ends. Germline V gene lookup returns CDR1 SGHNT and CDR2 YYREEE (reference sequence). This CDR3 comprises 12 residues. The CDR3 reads CASSLEQETQYF. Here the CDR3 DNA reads TGTGCCAGCAGCTTGGAACAAGAGACCCAGTACTTC.

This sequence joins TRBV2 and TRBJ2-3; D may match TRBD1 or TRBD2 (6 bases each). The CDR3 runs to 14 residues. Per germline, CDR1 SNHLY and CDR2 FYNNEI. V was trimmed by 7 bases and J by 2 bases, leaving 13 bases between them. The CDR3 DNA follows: TGTGCCAGCAAAACGGGGGCCTTCACAGATACGCAGTATTTT. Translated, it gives CASKTGAFTDTQYF.

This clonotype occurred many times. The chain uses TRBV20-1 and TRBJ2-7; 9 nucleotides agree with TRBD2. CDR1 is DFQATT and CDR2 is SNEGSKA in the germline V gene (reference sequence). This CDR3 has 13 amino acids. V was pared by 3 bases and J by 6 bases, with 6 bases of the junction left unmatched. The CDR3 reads CSASGTSNSEQYF. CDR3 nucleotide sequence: TGCAGTGCTAGTGGGACTAGCAATTCCGAGCAGTACTTC.

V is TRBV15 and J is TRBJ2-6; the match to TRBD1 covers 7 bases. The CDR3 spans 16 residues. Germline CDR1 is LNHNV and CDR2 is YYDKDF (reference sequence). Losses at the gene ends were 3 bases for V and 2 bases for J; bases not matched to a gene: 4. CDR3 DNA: TGTGCCACCAGCAGGGACAGGTTCCCTGGGGCCAACGTCCTGACTTTC. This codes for CATSRDRFPGANVLTF.

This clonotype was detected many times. The CDR3 loop reads CASSSGQDYNEQFF. The CDR3 DNA follows: TGTGCCAGCAGCTCCGGACAGGACTACAATGAGCAGTTCTTC. V is TRBV11-2 and J is TRBJ2-1, with 7 bases identical to TRBD1. The CDR3 is 14 amino acids. CDR1 is SGHAT, CDR2 FQNNGV, per germline. The V gene end was trimmed by 4 bases and the J gene end by 3 bases; junction bases not matched to a gene: 3.

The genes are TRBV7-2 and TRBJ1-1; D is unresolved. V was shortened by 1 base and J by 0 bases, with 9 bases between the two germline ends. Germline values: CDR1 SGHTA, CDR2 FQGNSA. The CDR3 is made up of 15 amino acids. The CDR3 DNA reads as TGTGCCAGCAGCTTAGGGCAGGCGATGAACACTGAAGCTTTCTTT. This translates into CASSLGQAMNTEAFF.

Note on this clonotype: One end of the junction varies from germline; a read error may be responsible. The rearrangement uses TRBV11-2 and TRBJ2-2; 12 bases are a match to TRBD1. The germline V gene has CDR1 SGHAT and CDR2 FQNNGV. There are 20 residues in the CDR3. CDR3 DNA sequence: TGTGTCAGCAGCTCCATACGTCGGGACAGGGGGCGACCGGACACCGGGGAGCTGTTTTTT. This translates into CVSSSIRRDRGRPDTGELFF.

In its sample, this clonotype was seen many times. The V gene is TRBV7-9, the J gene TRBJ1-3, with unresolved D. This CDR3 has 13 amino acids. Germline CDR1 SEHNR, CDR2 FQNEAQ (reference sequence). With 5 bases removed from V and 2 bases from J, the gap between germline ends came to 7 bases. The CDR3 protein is CASSGTPGNTIYF. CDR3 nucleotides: TGTGCCAGCAGCGGAACTCCTGGAAACACCATATATTTT.

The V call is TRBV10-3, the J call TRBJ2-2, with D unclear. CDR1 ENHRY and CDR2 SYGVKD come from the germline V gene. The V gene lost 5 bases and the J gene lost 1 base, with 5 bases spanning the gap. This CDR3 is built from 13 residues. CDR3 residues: CAISSGNTGELFF. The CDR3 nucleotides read TGTGCCATCAGTTCAGGGAACACCGGGGAGCTGTTTTTT.

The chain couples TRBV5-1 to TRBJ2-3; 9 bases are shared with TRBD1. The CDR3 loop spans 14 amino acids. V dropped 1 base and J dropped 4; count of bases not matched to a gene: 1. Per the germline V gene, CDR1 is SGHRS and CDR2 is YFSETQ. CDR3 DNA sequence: TGCGCCAGCAGCTTGTGGACAGGGGCAGATACGCAGTATTTT. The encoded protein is CASSLWTGADTQYF.

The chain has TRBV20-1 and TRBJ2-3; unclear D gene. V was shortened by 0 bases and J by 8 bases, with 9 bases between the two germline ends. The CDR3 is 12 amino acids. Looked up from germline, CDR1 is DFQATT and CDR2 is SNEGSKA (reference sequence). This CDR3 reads CSAREGIGTQYF. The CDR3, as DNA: TGCAGTGCTAGAGAGGGGATCGGTACGCAGTATTTT.

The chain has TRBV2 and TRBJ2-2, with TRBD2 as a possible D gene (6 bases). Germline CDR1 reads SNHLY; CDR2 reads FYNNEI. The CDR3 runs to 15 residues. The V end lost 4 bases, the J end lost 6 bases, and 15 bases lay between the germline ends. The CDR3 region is CASSGGLARSGELFF. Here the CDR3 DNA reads TGTGCCAGCAGTGGAGGGCTAGCGCGCTCCGGGGAGCTGTTTTTT.

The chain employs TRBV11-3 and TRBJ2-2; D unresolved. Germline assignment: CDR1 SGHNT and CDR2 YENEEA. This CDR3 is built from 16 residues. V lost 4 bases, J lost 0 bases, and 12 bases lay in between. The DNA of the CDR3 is TGTGCCAGCAGCTCCCAGCCGCTCACGAACACCGGGGAGCTGTTTTTT. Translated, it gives CASSSQPLTNTGELFF.

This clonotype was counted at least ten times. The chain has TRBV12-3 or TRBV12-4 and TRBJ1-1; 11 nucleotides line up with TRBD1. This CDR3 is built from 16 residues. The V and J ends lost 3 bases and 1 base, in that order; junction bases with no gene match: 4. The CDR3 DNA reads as TGTGCCAGCAGTTTTGGACAGGGGGCGAGGAACACTGAAGCTTTCTTT. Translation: CASSFGQGARNTEAFF.

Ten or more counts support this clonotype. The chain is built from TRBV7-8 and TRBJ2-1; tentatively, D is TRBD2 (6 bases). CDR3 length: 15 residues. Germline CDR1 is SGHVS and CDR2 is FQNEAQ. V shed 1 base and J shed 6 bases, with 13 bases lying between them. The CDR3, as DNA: TGTGCCAGCAGCTTAGGTGGGGGGACCTCCAATGAGCAGTTCTTC. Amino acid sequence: CASSLGGGTSNEQFF.

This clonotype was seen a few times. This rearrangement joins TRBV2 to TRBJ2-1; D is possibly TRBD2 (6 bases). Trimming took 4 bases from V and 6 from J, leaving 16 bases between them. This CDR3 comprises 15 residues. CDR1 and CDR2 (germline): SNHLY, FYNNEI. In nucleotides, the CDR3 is TGTGCCAGCAGTGTACCCACCGGGGACTTCAATGAGCAGTTCTTC. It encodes CASSVPTGDFNEQFF. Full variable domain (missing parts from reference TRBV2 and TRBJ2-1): EPEVTQTPSHQVTQMGQEVILRCVPISNHLYFYWYRQILGQKVEFLVSFYNNEISEKSEIFDDQFSVERPDGSNFTLKIRSTKLEDSAMYFCASSVPTGDFNEQFFGPGTRLTVL.